This passage covers 28 T cell receptor beta chains from one sample sequenced in a study of neoadjuvant anti-PD-1 for oral cavity cancer. The assay was immunoSEQ multiplex PCR, and TCRdb's table has in-frame clones only and misses some. In the table there are 7,500 or so clones, around half of which are singletons. This sample comprised tumor tissue, obtained before nivolumab (anti-PD-1) treatment. These TCRs come from a person between 40 and 85 years old with oral cavity squamous cell carcinoma.

This clone has a handful of counts. The rearrangement links TRBV30 to TRBJ1-2; possible D gene TRBD1, 6 bases. Trimming pared 2 bases from V and 4 bases from J, leaving 14 bases between. The germline V gene has CDR1 GTSNPN and CDR2 SVGIG (reference sequence). The CDR3 runs to 14 residues. The CDR3 sequence: CAWSREGVLYGYTF. The CDR3 DNA reads TGTGCCTGGAGTAGGGAGGGGGTTCTCTATGGCTACACCTTC.

The chain uses TRBV18 and TRBJ2-1, with 7 bases matching TRBD2. Germline CDR1 reads KGHSH; CDR2 reads LQKENI. The length of the CDR3 is 16 residues. With 3 bases clipped from V and 3 bases from J, the junction kept 8 bases outside the gene matches. The CDR3 DNA is TGTGCCAGCTCACCCCCGACGGCGGGGGTCTACAATGAGCAGTTCTTC. It encodes CASSPPTAGVYNEQFF. Together with reference TRBV18 and TRBJ2-1, the CDR3 gives the full variable domain: NAGVMQNPRHLVRRRGQEARLRCSPMKGHSHVYWYRQLPEEGLKFMVYLQKENIIDESGMPKERFSAEFPKEGPSILRIQQVVRGDSAAYFCASSPPTAGVYNEQFFGPGTRLTVL.

The rearrangement joins TRBV6-5 to TRBJ2-1; 11 bases are a match to TRBD1. V was pared by 6 bases and J by 8 bases, with 6 bases of the junction left unmatched. CDR3 length: 14 amino acids. Germline-derived CDR1 and CDR2 are MNHEY and SVGAGI. Here the CDR3 reads CASRPPDRGHEQFF. DNA for the CDR3: TGTGCCAGCAGACCACCGGACAGGGGGCATGAGCAGTTCTTC.

This chain links TRBV15 with TRBJ2-5, with D possibly matching TRBD1 (6 bases). CDR1 and CDR2 from the germline V gene are LNHNV and YYDKDF (reference sequence). V lost 0 bases and J lost 5, with 16 bases in between. The length of the CDR3 is 16 residues. CDR3 DNA sequence: TGTGCCACCAGCAGAGATCGTCTCGTCAGGGGTGAGACCCAGTACTTC. This codes for CATSRDRLVRGETQYF.

This clone was observed a handful of times. This sequence joins TRBV7-9 and TRBJ2-3, with 8 bases lining up with TRBD1. The CDR3 spans 17 residues. The V gene's germline CDR1 is SEHNR and CDR2 FQNEAQ (reference sequence). Trimming at V came to 0 bases and at J to 3 bases, leaving 8 bases not matched to a gene. In DNA, the CDR3 is TGTGCCAGCAGCTTAGCGCGGGCAGGGGGCTTTACAGATACGCAGTATTTT. It translates to CASSLARAGGFTDTQYF.

This chain links TRBV4-1 with TRBJ2-3; TRBD2 aligns across 14 bases. The length of the CDR3 is 17 residues. Germline V gives CDR1 MGHRA, CDR2 YSYEKL. The ends lost 3 bases at V and 4 bases at J; junction bases unmatched: 6. This chain's CDR3 is CASSQGRLAGGPDTQYF. In nucleotides, the CDR3 is TGCGCCAGCAGCCAGGGTCGACTAGCGGGAGGGCCAGATACGCAGTATTTT.

A few counts support this clone. The chain employs TRBV11-2 and TRBJ2-7, with a possible D match to TRBD2 (5 bases). This CDR3 has 15 amino acids. The germline V and J ends were trimmed by 6 bases and 6 bases, with 21 bases remaining between them. Germline V gene lookup returns CDR1 SGHAT and CDR2 FQNNGV. Here the CDR3 DNA reads TGTGCCAGCAGTCCGGGGAGCCCCCTAATGGTCGAGCAGTACTTC. As protein: CASSPGSPLMVEQYF.

The chain carries TRBV11-2 and TRBJ2-7, with D perhaps TRBD1 or TRBD2 (5 bases each). V lost 5 bases and J lost 2, with 16 bases in between. The germline CDR1 and CDR2 sequences are SGHAT and FQNNGV. The length of the CDR3 is 15 residues. As DNA, the CDR3 is TGTGCCAGCAGCGAGGGGTGGGCTGCTCCCTACGAGCAGTACTTC. This sequence encodes CASSEGWAAPYEQYF.

As regards this clone: Being one base from a much bigger clone, this may be a read error. In the same sample, other DNA sequences code for this CDR3. This chain uses TRBV4-1 with TRBJ2-7; 11 positions agree with TRBD2. Germline V gives CDR1 MGHRA, CDR2 YSYEKL. This CDR3 comprises 15 residues. Trimming at V came to 6 bases and at J to 3 bases, leaving 7 bases not matched to a gene. CDR3 loop: CASRELAGEYYEQYF. The CDR3, as DNA: TGCGCCAGCAGAGAACTAGCGGGAGAATACTACGAGCAGTACTTC.

The chain links TRBV5-1 to TRBJ1-4; D gene unclear. CDR3 size: 14 residues. V shed 0 bases and J shed 10 bases, with 13 bases lying between them. Germline CDR1 reads SGHRS; CDR2 reads YFSETQ. The CDR3 DNA reads as TGCGCCAGCAGCTTGGGGGGAACCGCTAGAAAACTGTTTTTT. Translation: CASSLGGTARKLFF. The entire variable domain, with the rest obtained from reference TRBV5-1 and TRBJ1-4, is as follows: KAGVTQTPRYLIKTRGQQVTLSCSPISGHRSVSWYQQTPGQGLQFLFEYFSETQRNKGNFPGRFSGRQFSNSRSEMNVSTLELGDSALYLCASSLGGTARKLFFGSGTQLSVL.

This chain joins TRBV25-1 and TRBJ2-1; D unclear. This CDR3 contains 14 residues. V lost 2 bases and J lost 10, with 15 bases in between. The germline V gene has CDR1 MGHDK and CDR2 SYGVNS. CDR3 loop: CASSEEKKAAEQFF. The CDR3 DNA reads as TGTGCCAGCAGTGAAGAGAAGAAGGCGGCAGAGCAGTTCTTC.

The chain links TRBV2 to TRBJ1-5; D not resolved. The length of the CDR3 is 12 residues. Germline V lookup: CDR1 SNHLY, CDR2 FYNNEI. V lost 3 bases and J lost 9, with 9 bases in between. The CDR3 sequence: CASSDLGRPQHF. For the CDR3, the DNA is TGTGCCAGCAGTGACCTAGGCAGGCCCCAGCATTTT.

The chain has TRBV18 and TRBJ1-1; TRBD1 agrees at 8 bases. Germline lookup yields CDR1 KGHSH and CDR2 LQKENI. The trim removed 1 base at V and 6 bases at J, leaving 10 bases unmatched. CDR3 size: 16 residues. CDR3 bases: TGTGCCAGCTCACCACGACAAGGACAGGGAATCCCTGAAGCTTTCTTT. Protein: CASSPRQGQGIPEAFF.

The V call is TRBV7-9, the J call TRBJ1-2, with 8 bases that match TRBD1. This CDR3 region has 14 residues. Germline assignment: CDR1 SEHNR and CDR2 FQNEAQ (reference sequence). The V segment lost 3 bases and the J segment 7 bases; nucleotides outside the gene matches: 7. The CDR3 here is CASSLGDRRLGYTF. The DNA of the CDR3 is TGTGCCAGCAGCTTGGGGGACAGGCGCCTTGGCTACACCTTC.

This clone was observed a handful of times. Other DNA sequences in this specimen translate into the identical CDR3. The chain couples TRBV20-1 to TRBJ1-2, with D possibly matching TRBD1 (5 bases). Germline V lookup: CDR1 DFQATT, CDR2 SNEGSKA (reference sequence). The CDR3 has 11 residues. Trimming cost V 6 bases and J 4 bases, with 9 bases left between them. DNA for the CDR3: TGCAGTGCCTCGGGGGGCTATGGCTACACCTTC. This encodes CSASGGYGYTF.

This clone is termed large. V and J are TRBV2 and TRBJ2-7; D gene ambiguous. CDR1 is SNHLY, CDR2 FYNNEI, per germline. CDR3 length equals 15 residues. V was shortened by 2 bases and J by 3 bases, with 14 bases between the two germline ends. CDR3 bases: TGTGCCAGCAGTGAACCACCCAGCTCTAACTACGAGCAGTACTTC. It specifies CASSEPPSSNYEQYF.

This clone was recorded a few times. V and J are TRBV7-9 and TRBJ1-1; D gene ambiguous. The CDR3 totals 13 residues. The V end was cut by 5 bases, the J end by 1 base, with 8 bases between. Per the germline V gene, CDR1 is SEHNR and CDR2 is FQNEAQ (reference sequence). CDR3 sequence (DNA): TGTGCCAGCAGCATCAACTCGAACACTGAAGCTTTCTTT. Translated: CASSINSNTEAFF.

The V call is TRBV5-8, the J call TRBJ1-1, with unresolved D. The germline CDR1 and CDR2 sequences are SGHTS and YDEGEE. With 7 bases removed from V and 6 bases from J, the gap between germline ends came to 10 bases. The CDR3 consists of 11 residues. The CDR3 sequence is CASERSAEAFF. The CDR3 coding sequence is TGTGCCAGCGAGCGGTCGGCTGAAGCTTTCTTT. Full variable domain (remainder filled in from reference TRBV5-8 and TRBJ1-1): EAGVTQSPTHLIKTRGQQATLRCSPISGHTSVYWYQQALGLGLQFLLWYDEGEERNRGNFPPRFSGRQFPNYSSELNVNALELEDSALYLCASERSAEAFFGQGTRLTVV.

V and J are TRBV7-8 and TRBJ1-3; possible D gene TRBD1, 5 bases. Germline V gives CDR1 SGHVS, CDR2 FQNEAQ. The CDR3 is made up of 15 amino acids. The germline V and J ends were trimmed by 5 bases and 5 bases, with 16 bases remaining between them. Written as DNA, the CDR3 is TGTGCCAGCAGCGGAGGGACCCAAGTTCGAAACACCATATATTTT. Translating it yields CASSGGTQVRNTIYF.

The CDR3 loop is CASTRQVYSNQPQHF. The CDR3 nucleotides are TGTGCCAGCACTAGACAGGTATATAGCAATCAGCCCCAGCATTTT. The chain has TRBV28 and TRBJ1-5; D might be TRBD1 (6 bases). Trimming removed 7 bases at V and 0 bases at J, with 13 bases between. The CDR3 extends over 15 amino acids. The V gene's germline CDR1 is MDHEN and CDR2 SYDVKM.

This clone was seen only once. CDR3 region: CASSLEGMNTEAFF. DNA for the CDR3: TGTGCCAGCAGCTTAGAGGGGATGAACACTGAAGCTTTCTTT. The rearrangement uses TRBV7-9 and TRBJ1-1; TRBD1 is a possible D gene (5 bases). Germline V CDR1 and CDR2: SEHNR, FQNEAQ (reference sequence). Trimming pared 1 base from V and 0 bases from J, leaving 6 bases between. This CDR3 has 14 residues. The whole variable domain, remainder taken from reference TRBV7-9 and TRBJ1-1, is DTGVSQNPRHKITKRGQNVTFRCDPISEHNRLYWYRQTLGQGPEFLTYFQNEAQLEKSRLLSDRFSAERPKGSFSTLEIQRTEQGDSAMYLCASSLEGMNTEAFFGQGTRLTVV.

This clone appeared a single time. The J gene is TRBJ1-4, the V gene TRBV29-1; no reliable D call. Trimming pared 7 bases from V and 0 bases from J, leaving 9 bases between. CDR1 SQVTM and CDR2 ANQGSEA come from the germline V gene. The CDR3 has 13 amino acids. The CDR3 DNA follows: TGCAGCGCCGTCGGATCAACTAATGAAAAACTGTTTTTT. It yields the protein CSAVGSTNEKLFF. The full variable domain, rest sourced from reference TRBV29-1 and TRBJ1-4, is SAVISQKPSRDICQRGTSLTIQCQVDSQVTMMFWYRQQPGQSLTLIATANQGSEATYESGFVIDKFPISRPNLTFSTLTVSNMSPEDSSIYLCSAVGSTNEKLFFGSGTQLSVL.

The rearrangement links TRBV11-3 to TRBJ2-3; D is undetermined. The CDR3 consists of 14 residues. Germline CDR1 SGHNT, CDR2 YENEEA. Trimming pared 3 bases from V and 0 bases from J, leaving 7 bases between. The CDR3, as DNA: TGTGCCAGCAGCTTGGGCCACAGCACAGATACGCAGTATTTT. Protein sequence: CASSLGHSTDTQYF. The full variable domain, its missing parts supplied by reference TRBV11-3 and TRBJ2-3, is EAGVVQSPRYKIIEKKQPVAFWCNPISGHNTLYWYLQNLGQGPELLIRYENEEAVDDSQLPKDRFSAERLKGVDSTLKIQPAELGDSAVYLCASSLGHSTDTQYFGPGTRLTVL.

The chain uses TRBV28 and TRBJ2-1, with D uncertain. Trimming cost V 8 bases and J 0 bases, with 11 bases left between them. Germline CDR1 reads MDHEN; CDR2 reads SYDVKM. This CDR3 has 14 amino acids. The CDR3 loop is CASQGKFSYNEQFF. CDR3 in DNA: TGTGCCAGCCAAGGCAAATTCTCCTACAATGAGCAGTTCTTC.

This clone was seen only a few times. The rearrangement uses TRBV5-6 and TRBJ1-1, with TRBD1 as a possible D gene (5 bases). Germline CDR1 SGHDT, CDR2 YYEEEE. Trimming removed 0 bases at V and 6 bases at J, with 15 bases between. This CDR3 is 15 amino acids long. In DNA form, the CDR3 reads TGTGCCAGCAGCTTGGGGGGGACCCTTCACGCTGAAGCTTTCTTT. This encodes CASSLGGTLHAEAFF.

The chain joins TRBV10-2 to TRBJ1-5, with TRBD1 matching 10 bases. The CDR3 covers 17 residues. J was trimmed by 1 base and V by 4 bases; bases with no gene match: 7. CDR1 and CDR2 (germline): WSHSY, SAAADI. CDR3 protein: CASSAGQGGNSNQPQHF. As DNA, the CDR3 is TGCGCCAGCAGTGCCGGACAGGGGGGAAACAGCAATCAGCCCCAGCATTTT.

This clone was observed a handful of times. V usage is TRBV11-1 and J usage is TRBJ2-7; TRBD2 is a possible D gene (5 bases). Germline CDR1 is SGHAT and CDR2 is FQDESV (reference sequence). The CDR3 has 14 amino acids. V was cut by 5 bases and J by 7 bases, with 18 bases left in between. CDR3 bases: TGTGCCAGCAGCCCCGTCGGGAACTCAAGGGAGCAGTACTTC. It is translated as CASSPVGNSREQYF.

Written as DNA, the CDR3 is TGCGCCAGCAGCCAAGTCTACGGGCCCTCCACAGATACGCAGTATTTT. Residues: CASSQVYGPSTDTQYF. The V and J genes are TRBV4-3 and TRBJ2-3; D call uncertain. V lost 1 base to trimming and J lost 2 bases, with 13 bases between them. The CDR3 contains 16 residues. CDR1 and CDR2 (germline): LGHNA, YSLEER.